This T cell receptor beta chain comes out of a study of human thymus T cells. From resections taken during corrective heart surgery, the thymus tissue was obtained. Having corrective surgery for congenital heart defects, healthy Finnish infants were the ones who donated. The V end was cut by 1 base, the J end by 0 bases, with 24 bases between. The germline V gene has CDR1 MGHRA and CDR2 YSYEKL. The CDR3 contains 20 residues. As to this clone: Its antigen is not identified.

General study findings and limits: Thymic and blood repertoires appeared to show biased V and J gene usage.

The table came from immunoSEQ multiplex PCR; TCRdb's copy has only in-frame clones and leaves some out. The sample contains approximately 70,000 clones, over 85% of which appear only once. The V and J genes are TRBV4-1 and TRBJ1-1; the D is unclear. The sequencing sample was made of thymus tissue. This TCR was sampled from a girl less than two years old with a congenital heart defect but otherwise immunologically healthy. This CDR3 is CASSQVVPPPRFGVNTEAFF. CDR3 in DNA: TGCGCCAGCAGCCAAGTAGTTCCCCCGCCGAGGTTCGGGGTGAACACTGAAGCTTTCTTT.